The text below deals with one TCR beta chain. The record originates from a study of OX40 agonist ivuxolimab in advanced cancers. Study context: The diagnoses of dose-escalation patients were hepatocellular carcinoma, melanoma, renal cell or head and neck cancer.

This table comes from immunoSEQ multiplex PCR, and its TCRdb copy is limited to in-frame clones, with some not included. The data hold about 91,000 clones, with approximately 88% observed a single time. Trimming removed 3 bases from V and 0 bases from J, with 20 bases in between. This CDR3 is 18 amino acids long. Germline CDR1 and CDR2: SGHNT and YYREEE (reference sequence). This sample comprised CD4+ or CD8+ T cells sorted from blood, obtained in a trial of the OX40 agonist ivuxolimab. The source of this sequence is an adult with an advanced solid tumor such as melanoma, head and neck, liver or kidney cancer. V is TRBV5-4 and J is TRBJ2-3; D is possibly TRBD1 (6 bases). As DNA, the CDR3 is TGTGCCAGCAGCTCCCCTAGTGGGGGCCAACTTAGCACAGATACGCAGTATTTT. Encoded protein: CASSSPSGGQLSTDTQYF.